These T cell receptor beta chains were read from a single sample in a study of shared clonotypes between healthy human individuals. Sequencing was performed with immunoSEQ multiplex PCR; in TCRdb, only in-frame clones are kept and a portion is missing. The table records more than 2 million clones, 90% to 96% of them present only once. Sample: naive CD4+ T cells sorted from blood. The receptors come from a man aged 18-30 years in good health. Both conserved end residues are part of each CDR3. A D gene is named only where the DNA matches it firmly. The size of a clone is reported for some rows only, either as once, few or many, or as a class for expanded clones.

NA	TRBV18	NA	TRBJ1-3	TGTGCCAGCTCACCAGGGGGCTCTGGAAACACCATATATTTT	CASSPGGSGNTIYF
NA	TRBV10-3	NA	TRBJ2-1	TGTGCCATCAGTGAGTCGGAACGGAGCTCCTACAATGAGCAGTTCTTC	CAISESERSSYNEQFF
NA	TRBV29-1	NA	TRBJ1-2	TGCAGCGTTGAGGACTACCAAATAATTGGGGATAGCAACTATGGCTACACCTTC	CSVEDYQIIGDSNYGYTF
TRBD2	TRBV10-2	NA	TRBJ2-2	TGCGCCAGCAGGAACGGGAGGGCCAACACCGGGGAGCTGTTTTTT	CASRNGRANTGELFF
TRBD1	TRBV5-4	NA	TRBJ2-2	TGTGCCAGCAGCCCAAGGACAGGGGGCCTGTTTTTT	CASSPRTGGLFF
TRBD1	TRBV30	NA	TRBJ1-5	TGTGCCTGGAGTGCTTCAGGACAGGGACAGCCCCAGCATTTT	CAWSASGQGQPQHF
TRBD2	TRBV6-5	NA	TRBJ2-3	TGTGCCAGCAGCCGACTAGCGGGGGGGCTAGATACGCAGTATTTT	CASSRLAGGLDTQYF
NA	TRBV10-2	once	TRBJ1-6	TGCGCCAGCAGCAATGGACAGTTAAATTCACCCCTCCACTTT	CASSNGQLNSPLHF
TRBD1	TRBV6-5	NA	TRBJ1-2	TGTGCCACCACTCGCCAGGGGGCGGCAAACTATGGCTACACCTTC	CATTRQGAANYGYTF
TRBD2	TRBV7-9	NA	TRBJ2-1	TGTGCCAGCAGCTTACCGGGGACTAGCGGGGGTGGTGAGCAGTTCTTC	CASSLPGTSGGGEQFF
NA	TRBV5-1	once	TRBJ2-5	TGCGCCAGCAGCCTGGAGGGGACCCCGGAGGAGACCCAGTACTTC	CASSLEGTPEETQYF
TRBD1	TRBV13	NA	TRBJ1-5	TGTGCCAGCAGCCGGGGTGGACAGGTCAAAGGACCCCAGCATTTT	CASSRGGQVKGPQHF
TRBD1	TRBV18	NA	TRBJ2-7	TGTGCCAGCTCACCAGACAGGGGATCGTACGAGCAGTACTTC	CASSPDRGSYEQYF
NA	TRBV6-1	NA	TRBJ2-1	TGTGCCAGCAGTGGGTCCCCCGGCTCCTACAATGAGCAGTTCTTC	CASSGSPGSYNEQFF
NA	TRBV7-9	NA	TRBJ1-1	TGTGCCAGCAGCTTAAGGACGGAGAACACTGAAGCTTTCTTT	CASSLRTENTEAFF
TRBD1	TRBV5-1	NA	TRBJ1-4	TGCGCCAGCAGCTTGAGGGCACAGGGGAATGAAAAACTGTTTTTT	CASSLRAQGNEKLFF
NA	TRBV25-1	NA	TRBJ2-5	TGTGCCAGCTCCTTCGGGGAGACCCAGTACTTC	CASSFGETQYF
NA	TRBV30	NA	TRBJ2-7	TGTGCCTGGAGACGGGACCTAACGTCTGGCGAGCAGTACTTC	CAWRRDLTSGEQYF
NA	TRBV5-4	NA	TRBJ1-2	TGTGCCAGCAGCGAGGAGATTTATGGCTACACCTTC	CASSEEIYGYTF
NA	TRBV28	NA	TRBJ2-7	TGTGCCAGCAGTTCGGGTGGAGGGGGCTACGAGCAGTACTTC	CASSSGGGGYEQYF
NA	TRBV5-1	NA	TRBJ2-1	TGCGCCAGCAGCTTGAGCACACCCATTGGCGGGGAGCAGTTCTTC	CASSLSTPIGGEQFF
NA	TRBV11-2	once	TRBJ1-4	TGTGCCAGCAGCCGAGGTAGCGTCGCAACTAATGAAAAACTGTTTTTT	CASSRGSVATNEKLFF
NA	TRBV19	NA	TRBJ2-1	TGTGCCAGTAGTTTCCCCGACAGATACAATGAGCAGTTCTTC	CASSFPDRYNEQFF
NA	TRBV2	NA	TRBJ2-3	TGTGCCAGCAGTGAGGGACGAAGGGCAGGGAGCGCAGATACGCAGTATTTT	CASSEGRRAGSADTQYF
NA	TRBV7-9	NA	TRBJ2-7	TGTGCCAGCAGCCTCCACCGGGTCAGCCCCTACGAGCAGTACTTC	CASSLHRVSPYEQYF
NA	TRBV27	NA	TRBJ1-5	TGTGCCAGCAGTTTTTCAGCTACAGTGAGCAATCAGCCCCAGCATTTT	CASSFSATVSNQPQHF
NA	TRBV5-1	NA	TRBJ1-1	TGCGCCAGCAGCGATGGAGGGCCAGGTTTTAACACTGAAGCTTTCTTT	CASSDGGPGFNTEAFF
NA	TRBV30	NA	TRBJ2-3	TGTGCCTGGAGTGTTCGGCCAGGATTAGCAGATACGCAGTATTTT	CAWSVRPGLADTQYF
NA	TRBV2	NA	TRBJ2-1	TGTGCCAGCAGTGATGGGACGAGCTCCTACAATGAGCAGTTCTTC	CASSDGTSSYNEQFF
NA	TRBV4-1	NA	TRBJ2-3	TGCGCCAGCAGCCAAGTCCCTACGGGAGTAGTAGATACGCAGTATTTT	CASSQVPTGVVDTQYF
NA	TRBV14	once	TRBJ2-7	TGTGCCAGCAGCCAAGAGGATAGAGGGTACGAGCAGTACTTC	CASSQEDRGYEQYF
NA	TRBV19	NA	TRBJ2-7	TGTGCCAGTAGTATTAGGCCTGGGGGGAGCTACGAGCAGTACTTC	CASSIRPGGSYEQYF
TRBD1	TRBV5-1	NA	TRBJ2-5	TGCGCCAGCAGCCCTGGGGTAGCAGGGGGCGGAGAGACCCAGTACTTC	CASSPGVAGGGETQYF
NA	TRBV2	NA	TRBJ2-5	TGTGCCAGCAGTCCCGGGGAGACCCAGTACTTC	CASSPGETQYF
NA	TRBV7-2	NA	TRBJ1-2	TGTGCCAGCAGCTTAACAGGCAGGGGAACGGCTGGCTACACCTTC	CASSLTGRGTAGYTF
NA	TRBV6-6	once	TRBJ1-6	TGTGCCAGCAGTCCGGACAAGATCTATAATTCACCCCTCCACTTT	CASSPDKIYNSPLHF
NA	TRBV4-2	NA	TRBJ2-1	TGTGCCAGCAGCCAAGTCCTCTCCTACAATGAGCAGTTCTTC	CASSQVLSYNEQFF
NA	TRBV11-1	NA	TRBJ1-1	TGTGCCAGCAGCTTAGGGCCGCGGGCTGAAGCTTTCTTT	CASSLGPRAEAFF
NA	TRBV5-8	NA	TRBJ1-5	TGTGCCAGCAGCCAAGGGGCGGCAGGGACTAGCAATCAGCCCCAGCATTTT	CASSQGAAGTSNQPQHF
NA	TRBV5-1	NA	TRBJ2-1	TGCGCCAGCAGCTTGGTCGACACCGGACTAGAGCAGTTCTTC	CASSLVDTGLEQFF
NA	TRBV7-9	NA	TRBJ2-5	TGTGCCAGCAGCTTAGGTTTCCGGGGGCAAGGGGAGACCCAGTACTTC	CASSLGFRGQGETQYF
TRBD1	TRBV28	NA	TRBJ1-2	TGTGCCAGCAGTACACCTACCCCAGTTGGGGACAGGGGGCCCTATGGCTACACCTTC	CASSTPTPVGDRGPYGYTF
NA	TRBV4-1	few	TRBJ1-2	TGCGCCAGCAGCCAAGACCAGGGGAACTATGGCTACACCTTC	CASSQDQGNYGYTF
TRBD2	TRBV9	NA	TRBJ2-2	TGTGCCAGCAGCGTAGTAGCGGGAATAGTCCCCGGGGAGCTGTTTTTT	CASSVVAGIVPGELFF